These 11 T cell receptor beta chains came from one sample sequenced in a study of cytomegalovirus exposure and HLA in healthy donors. TCRdb's copy holds only in-frame clones and misses some; the assay was immunoSEQ multiplex PCR. Seen here are 160,000 or so clones, 88% observed once, and the top ten hold almost 3%. Sequenced input: PBMCs. The receptors were sampled from a man aged 18 to 35 in good health and CMV-seronegative.

This chain uses TRBV6-1 with TRBJ2-7; TRBD1 might be the D (6 bases). The CDR3 totals 13 residues. V was cut by 8 bases and J by 4 bases, with 15 bases left in between. Germline CDR1 reads MNHNS; CDR2 reads SASEGT. The CDR3 sequence is CASGTQQGYEQYF. Written as DNA, the CDR3 is TGTGCCAGCGGAACACAACAGGGTTACGAGCAGTACTTC.

The chain carries TRBV2 and TRBJ1-2; the D gene is possibly TRBD1 (6 bases). The CDR3 contains 15 residues. V was clipped by 4 bases and J by 6 bases, with 18 bases between them. Per the germline V gene, CDR1 is SNHLY and CDR2 is FYNNEI. The CDR3 bases are TGTGCCAGCAGTGTTTGGCAGGGGCTGGGGGATGGCTACACCTTC. Encoded protein: CASSVWQGLGDGYTF.

The chain carries TRBV28 and TRBJ2-1; 10 bases are shared with TRBD1. Per the germline V gene, CDR1 is MDHEN and CDR2 is SYDVKM. The CDR3 contains 16 residues. V gave up 7 bases and J gave up 2 bases; unmatched junction bases: 8. CDR3 sequence reads: CASISQGTGAYNEQFF. CDR3 DNA: TGTGCCAGCATCTCTCAGGGGACAGGGGCCTACAATGAGCAGTTCTTC.

The V gene is TRBV6-5, the J gene TRBJ1-2, with D maybe TRBD1 (6 bases). V was cut by 6 bases and J by 5 bases, with 13 bases left in between. Per the germline V gene, CDR1 is MNHEY and CDR2 is SVGAGI. This CDR3 is built from 13 residues. This chain's CDR3 is CASSLQGGYGYTF. In DNA, the CDR3 is TGTGCCAGCAGCCTACAGGGAGGGTATGGCTACACCTTC.

This clone was counted a few times. The chain joins TRBV28 to TRBJ1-1; D unresolved. From germline, CDR1 is MDHEN and CDR2 SYDVKM. V was cut by 4 bases and J by 10 bases, with 7 bases left in between. The CDR3 totals 10 residues. This chain's CDR3 is CASSSRLAFF. The DNA for the CDR3 is TGTGCCAGCAGTTCCAGGTTAGCTTTCTTT.

This clone appeared a single time. The chain links TRBV4-3 to TRBJ1-2, with no clear D. V lost 0 bases, J lost 6 bases, and 17 bases lay in between. The CDR3 covers 16 residues. CDR1 and CDR2 from the germline V gene are LGHNA and YSLEER. CDR3 in amino acids: CASSQDYSTPRDGYTF. The CDR3 DNA sequence: TGCGCCAGCAGCCAAGATTATAGCACGCCGAGAGATGGCTACACCTTC.

V gene TRBV6-5 combines with J gene TRBJ2-5; possible D gene TRBD2, 5 bases. V lost 5 bases and J lost 5, with 18 bases in between. The CDR3 extends over 15 amino acids. Per the germline V gene, CDR1 is MNHEY and CDR2 is SVGAGI. The CDR3 bases are TGTGCCAGCAGTCCTGGCCGGGGTCCGGGGGAGACCCAGTACTTC. It codes for CASSPGRGPGETQYF.

The chain has TRBV5-1 and TRBJ2-3, with TRBD2 matching 12 bases. Trimming removed 5 bases from V and 1 base from J; junction bases left unmatched: 8. Germline V gives CDR1 SGHRS, CDR2 YFSETQ. CDR3 size: 17 residues. In nucleotides, the CDR3 is TGCGCCAGCAGTCCAGGAGGACTAGCGGGGCGCACAGATACGCAGTATTTT. Its protein product is CASSPGGLAGRTDTQYF.

This chain joins TRBV28 and TRBJ2-2, with 7 bases aligning to TRBD1. The CDR3 contains 13 residues. J was trimmed by 1 base and V by 10 bases; bases with no gene match: 3. Germline CDR1 and CDR2: MDHEN and SYDVKM. CDR3 sequence reads: CAIRQGNTGELFF. CDR3 coding DNA: TGTGCCATTAGACAGGGGAACACCGGGGAGCTGTTTTTT.

The V call is TRBV5-8, the J call TRBJ2-2; 8 positions agree with TRBD1. The CDR3 extends over 15 amino acids. In germline, CDR1 is SGHTS, CDR2 YDEGEE. V gave up 3 bases and J gave up 5 bases; unmatched junction bases: 6. CDR3 sequence reads: CASSSQGARTGELFF. CDR3 DNA: TGTGCCAGCAGCTCCCAGGGGGCGCGAACCGGGGAGCTGTTTTTT.

The rearrangement uses TRBV4-3 and TRBJ2-2; TRBD2 might be the D (6 bases). This CDR3 contains 19 residues. Germline V gene data show CDR1 as LGHNA and CDR2 as YSLEER. Trimming shortened V by 1 base and J by 1 base, and 19 bases separated the two germline ends. CDR3 in DNA: TGCGCCAGCAGCCAAGCGTTTATTTCGAGGGACTTGAACACCGGGGAGCTGTTTTTT. It yields the protein CASSQAFISRDLNTGELFF.